One and the same sample provided the 25 T cell receptor beta chains below, sequenced in a study of blood T cells in healthy people across ages. Then a second PCR, running roughly 7 to 12 cycles, was carried out with a sample-barcoded 5' primer and a J-beta primer mix. From the 5' RACE reads, TCRdb called clonotypes with MiXCR, one entry per CDR3 protein. The table has approximately 760,000 distinct CDR3 sequences, about 25% seen once. These records were also assigned to another study, of T cells of mothers and their children.

Sequenced sample: blood. All receptors come from a boy aged 5 to 17 in good health.

The chain carries TRBV29-1 and TRBJ1-2; D unresolved. From germline, CDR1 is SQVTM and CDR2 ANQGSEA. CDR3 size: 13 residues. Trimming took off 1 base at V and 4 bases at J, with 10 bases between the two ends. The CDR3 DNA follows: TGCAGCGTTGAAGCGGAGTCACTCTATGGCTACACCTTC. It translates to CSVEAESLYGYTF.

The genes are TRBV3-1 and TRBJ2-3; maybe TRBD2 (5 bases). This CDR3 spans 16 amino acids. Germline-derived CDR1 and CDR2 are LGHDT and YNNKEL (reference sequence). V was shortened by 0 bases and J by 0 bases, with 10 bases between the two germline ends. DNA of the CDR3: TGTGCCAGCAGCCAAGATGTAGCGCTTAGCACAGATACGCAGTATTTT. Protein sequence: CASSQDVALSTDTQYF.

This clonotype was detected a few times. The chain joins TRBV27 to TRBJ2-5; 7 bases line up with TRBD2. The J call could be wrong; TRBJ2-1 is a better fit for the DNA end. CDR1 is MNHEY, CDR2 SMNVEV, per germline (reference sequence). This CDR3 spans 15 amino acids. The CDR3 sequence: CASSLFAGAGNEQFF. In DNA form, the CDR3 reads TGTGCCAGCAGTTTATTCGCGGGAGCGGGGAATGAGCAGTTCTTC.

The V gene is TRBV25-1, the J gene TRBJ1-5, with a tentative D call TRBD1 (6 bases). CDR3 size: 13 residues. In germline, CDR1 is MGHDK, CDR2 SYGVNS. V was trimmed by 6 bases and J by 6 bases, leaving 12 bases between them. The CDR3 reads CASSGGDRQPQHF. The DNA of the CDR3 is TGTGCCAGCAGCGGGGGCGATCGTCAGCCCCAGCATTTT.

This chain joins TRBV20-1 and TRBJ2-5; a weak D match, TRBD2 (6 bases). Trimming shortened V by 1 base and J by 5 bases, and 17 bases separated the two germline ends. CDR3 length: 15 residues. Germline V lookup: CDR1 DFQATT, CDR2 SNEGSKA (reference sequence). The CDR3 region is CSARVQAPAGETQYF. CDR3 in DNA: TGCAGTGCTAGAGTTCAAGCGCCGGCGGGGGAGACCCAGTACTTC.

The chain combines TRBV4-2 with TRBJ1-2; D may be TRBD1 (6 bases). The germline CDR1 and CDR2 sequences are LGHNA and YNFKEQ. The CDR3 length is 16 residues. V lost 5 bases and J lost 9, with 25 bases in between. The CDR3 DNA follows: TGTGCCAGCAGCTTCGACACAGGGACGGGGATGGGTAGCTACACCTTC. As protein: CASSFDTGTGMGSYTF.

This clonotype was counted a few times. CDR3 bases: TGCAGTGCGCAAGGAGGGGGGTTCCTAGAGACCCAGTACTTC. This translates into CSAQGGGFLETQYF. The chain uses TRBV20-1 and TRBJ2-5, with D perhaps being TRBD1 or TRBD2 (6 bases each). The CDR3 is 14 amino acids. From germline, CDR1 is DFQATT and CDR2 SNEGSKA (reference sequence). Trimming shortened V by 6 bases and J by 4 bases, and 18 bases separated the two germline ends.

A few counts support this clonotype. The chain carries TRBV14 and TRBJ1-6; the D gene is possibly TRBD1 (5 bases). The V gene's germline CDR1 is SGHDN and CDR2 FVKESK. This CDR3 has 16 residues. The V end lost 3 bases, the J end lost 10 bases, and 19 bases lay between the germline ends. CDR3 in amino acids: CASSQLTTGIESPLHF. As DNA, the CDR3 is TGTGCCAGCAGCCAGCTCACCACAGGAATTGAATCACCCCTCCACTTT.

This clonotype was recorded a few times. The V and J genes are TRBV19 and TRBJ1-5, with D possibly being TRBD1 (5 bases). Germline V gene data show CDR1 as LNHDA and CDR2 as SQIVND (reference sequence). The CDR3 runs 14 residues. V was shortened by 6 bases and J by 4 bases, with 13 bases between the two germline ends. The CDR3 DNA is TGTGCCAGTAGAAAGGGGTTGGATAATCAGCCCCAGCATTTT. As protein: CASRKGLDNQPQHF.

The chain couples TRBV4-2 to TRBJ1-1; the D gene is possibly TRBD1 (5 bases). The CDR3 consists of 14 residues. Germline CDR1 reads LGHNA; CDR2 reads YNFKEQ. Trimming took 0 bases from V and 9 from J, leaving 14 bases between them. For the CDR3, the DNA is TGTGCCAGCAGCCAAGATGGGGCTCTTGGTAAAGCTTTCTTT. Residues: CASSQDGALGKAFF.

This clonotype occurred a few times. This chain links TRBV7-8 with TRBJ2-7; 10 nucleotides line up with TRBD1. V lost 5 bases to trimming and J lost 10 bases; unmatched junction nucleotides: 8. This CDR3 has 13 residues. Germline loops: CDR1 SGHVS, CDR2 FQNEAQ. CDR3 sequence: CASSAQRDRGQYF. The CDR3 DNA follows: TGTGCCAGCAGCGCACAGCGGGACAGGGGTCAGTACTTC.

Only a few counts were recorded for this clonotype. The genes are TRBV29-1 and TRBJ1-2, with D possibly matching TRBD1 (6 bases). This CDR3 has 13 residues. V lost 6 bases to trimming and J lost 0 bases, with 11 bases between them. The germline V gene has CDR1 SQVTM and CDR2 ANQGSEA. The CDR3 coding sequence is TGCAGCGTCCGTGGACAGTCTAACTATGGCTACACCTTC. It codes for CSVRGQSNYGYTF.

J is TRBJ2-5 and V is TRBV6-2 or TRBV6-3; 7 bases map to TRBD2. The DNA end is a closer match to TRBJ2-7, so the J assignment may be wrong. Germline V gene lookup returns CDR1 MNHEY and CDR2 SVGEGT. The CDR3 totals 15 residues. The DNA for the CDR3 is TGTGCCAGCACCAAGGGGCGGGGGTTAACCTACGAGCAGTACTTC. It yields the protein CASTKGRGLTYEQYF.

This clonotype was seen more than once but under ten times. The rearrangement joins TRBV12-3 or TRBV12-4 to TRBJ1-2; maybe TRBD1 (5 bases). Trimming removed 6 bases at V and 5 bases at J, with 19 bases between. The CDR3 extends over 15 amino acids. CDR3 nucleotides: TGTGCCAGCAGCCCCCTTACAGGCCCTCAATATGGCTACACCTTC. Encoded protein: CASSPLTGPQYGYTF.

V gene TRBV20-1 combines with J gene TRBJ2-1; 7 bases line up with TRBD2. The J call may be in error: the DNA end matches TRBJ2-7 better. The CDR3 loop spans 16 amino acids. Germline values: CDR1 DFQATT, CDR2 SNEGSKA (reference sequence). The CDR3 reads CSASGPSGGRRGEQYF. The CDR3 DNA follows: TGCAGTGCTAGCGGCCCCTCGGGGGGACGGAGGGGCGAGCAGTACTTC.

V is TRBV20-1 and J is TRBJ2-7, with D possibly called TRBD1 or TRBD2 (5 bases each). Germline V CDR1 and CDR2: DFQATT, SNEGSKA (reference sequence). The CDR3 contains 14 residues. The ends were cut back, 1 base at V and 7 bases at J, with 17 bases in the middle. Here the CDR3 reads CSARVGDRGREQYF. CDR3 DNA: TGCAGTGCTAGAGTGGGGGACCGGGGTAGGGAGCAGTACTTC.

The chain has TRBV7-9 and TRBJ2-1; 9 nucleotides line up with TRBD2. Germline lookup yields CDR1 SEHNR and CDR2 FQNEAQ (reference sequence). This CDR3 comprises 16 residues. J was trimmed by 2 bases and V by 5 bases; bases with no gene match: 7. Here the CDR3 DNA reads TGTGCCAGCAGCACCCTAGCGGGATTGGCCTACAATGAGCAGTTCTTC. This encodes CASSTLAGLAYNEQFF.

This clonotype came up a few times. The DNA for the CDR3 is TGTGCCAGCAGCCTTGACAGGGGTGGATACGAGCAGTACTTC. Its translation is CASSLDRGGYEQYF. The genes are TRBV6-5 and TRBJ2-7, with TRBD1 matching over 8 bases. This CDR3 spans 14 amino acids. In germline, CDR1 is MNHEY, CDR2 SVGAGI. V was clipped by 6 bases and J by 4 bases; unmatched bases: 8.

The rearrangement uses TRBV18 and TRBJ1-3; D not resolved. The CDR3 spans 15 residues. Per germline, CDR1 KGHSH and CDR2 LQKENI. V gave up 2 bases and J gave up 0 bases, with 8 bases separating them. The CDR3 region is CASSPWPNSGNTIYF. CDR3 DNA: TGTGCCAGCTCACCATGGCCGAACTCTGGAAACACCATATATTTT.

This clonotype was counted a few times. The chain is built from TRBV7-9 and TRBJ1-1; D perhaps matches TRBD1 (5 bases). Germline assignment: CDR1 SEHNR and CDR2 FQNEAQ (reference sequence). The V end was cut by 4 bases, the J end by 5 bases, with 17 bases between. The CDR3 consists of 15 residues. CDR3 DNA sequence: TGTGCCAGCAGCTCGCAGCTAACAGGTGGGACTGAAGCTTTCTTT. Translation gives CASSSQLTGGTEAFF.

V and J are TRBV10-3 and TRBJ2-5, with D possibly matching TRBD2 (6 bases). The DNA end favors TRBJ2-7, so the J call may be wrong. The CDR3 extends over 15 amino acids. Germline lookup yields CDR1 ENHRY and CDR2 SYGVKD. CDR3 amino acids: CAISELAGRSYEQYF. The CDR3 nucleotides read TGTGCCATCAGTGAGCTCGCAGGGAGGTCCTACGAGCAGTACTTC.

This clonotype was seen a few times. This chain uses TRBV4-1 with TRBJ2-1; D is uncertain. The germline CDR1 and CDR2 sequences are MGHRA and YSYEKL. CDR3 length equals 15 residues. Trimming took 0 bases from V and 4 from J, leaving 10 bases between them. CDR3 region: CASSQDPAEYNEQFF. In DNA, the CDR3 is TGCGCCAGCAGCCAAGATCCTGCGGAATACAATGAGCAGTTCTTC.

This clonotype came up a few times. V gene TRBV11-2 combines with J gene TRBJ1-2; D uncertain. The length of the CDR3 is 11 residues. V gave up 1 base and J gave up 8 bases, with 5 bases separating them. Germline V gives CDR1 SGHAT, CDR2 FQNNGV. The CDR3 loop is CASSLGIGYTF. The CDR3 nucleotides are TGTGCCAGCAGCTTAGGTATCGGCTACACCTTC.

This chain uses TRBV29-1 with TRBJ2-5, with D unresolved. V lost 0 bases and J 3 bases, leaving 5 bases between the germline ends. In germline, CDR1 is SQVTM, CDR2 ANQGSEA. The CDR3 consists of 12 residues. CDR3 region: CSVEDSKETQYF. The DNA of the CDR3 is TGCAGCGTTGAAGACTCGAAAGAGACCCAGTACTTC.

V usage is TRBV6-5 and J usage is TRBJ1-4; no reliable D call. The CDR3 loop spans 13 amino acids. Germline values: CDR1 MNHEY, CDR2 SVGAGI. V dropped 10 bases and J dropped 4 bases, with 13 bases sitting between them. The CDR3 loop is CATSIRVNEKLFF. Here the CDR3 DNA reads TGTGCCACCAGCATAAGGGTTAATGAAAAACTGTTTTTT.